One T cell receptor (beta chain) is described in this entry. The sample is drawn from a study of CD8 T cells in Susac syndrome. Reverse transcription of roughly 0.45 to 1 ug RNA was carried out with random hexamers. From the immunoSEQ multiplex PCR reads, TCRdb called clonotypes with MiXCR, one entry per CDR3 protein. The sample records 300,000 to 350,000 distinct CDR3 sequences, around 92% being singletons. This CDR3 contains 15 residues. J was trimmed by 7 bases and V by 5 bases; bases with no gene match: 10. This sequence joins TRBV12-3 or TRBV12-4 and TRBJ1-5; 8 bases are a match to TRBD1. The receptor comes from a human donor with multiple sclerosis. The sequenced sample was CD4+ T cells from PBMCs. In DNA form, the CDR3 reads TGTGCCAGCAGTCTCCGGGGGACAGGAGGCCAGCCCCAGCATTTT. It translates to CASSLRGTGGQPQHF.